This T cell receptor beta chain emerged from a study of blood T cell repertoires in COVID-19. The wider study: Samples of COVID-19 (acute and convalescent) were obtained from the United States, Italy and Spain. T cells, B-cell-depleted T cells, or PBMCs provided the cDNA or gDNA that served as material.

CDR1 is SQVTM and CDR2 is ANQGSEA in the germline V gene. The CDR3 length is 13 residues. Trimming took off 0 bases at V and 5 bases at J, with 10 bases between the two ends. The authors' processing: Reference gene primer amplification in the assay estimated nucleated cell counts. Profiling relied on immunoSEQ multiplex PCR, and the TCRdb table lists in-frame clones only, not all of them. V, J and clone size reflect that table, while D and trimming were determined from the DNA. This sample yields about 230,000 clones, of which just over 85% are seen a single time; approximately 10% belongs to the top ten.

Sequences were obtained from peripheral blood. The chain has TRBV29-1 and TRBJ1-1; unclear D gene. The origin of this receptor is a middle-aged man with COVID-19, enrolled during active disease. In nucleotides, the CDR3 is TGCAGCGTTGAAGATCTACGGGTAACTGAAGCTTTCTTT. Its translation: CSVEDLRVTEAFF.